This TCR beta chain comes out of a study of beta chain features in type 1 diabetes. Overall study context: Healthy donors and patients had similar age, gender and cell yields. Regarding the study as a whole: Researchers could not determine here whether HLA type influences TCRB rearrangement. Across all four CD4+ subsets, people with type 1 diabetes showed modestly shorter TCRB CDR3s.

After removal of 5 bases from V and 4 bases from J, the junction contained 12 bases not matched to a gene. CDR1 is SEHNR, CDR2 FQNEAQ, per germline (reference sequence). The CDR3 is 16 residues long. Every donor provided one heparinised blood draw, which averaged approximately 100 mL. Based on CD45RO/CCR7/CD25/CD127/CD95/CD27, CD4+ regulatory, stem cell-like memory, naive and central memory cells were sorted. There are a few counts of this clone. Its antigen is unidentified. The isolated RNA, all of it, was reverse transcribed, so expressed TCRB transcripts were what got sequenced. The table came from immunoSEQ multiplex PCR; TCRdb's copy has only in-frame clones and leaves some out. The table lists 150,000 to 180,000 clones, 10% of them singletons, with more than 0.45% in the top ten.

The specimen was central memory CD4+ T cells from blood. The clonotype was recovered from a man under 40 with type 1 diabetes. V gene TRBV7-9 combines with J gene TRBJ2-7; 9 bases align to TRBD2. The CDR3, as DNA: TGTGCCAGCAGCCCCTGGGGCGGGAGGGCCTTGTACGAGCAGTACTTC. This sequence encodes CASSPWGGRALYEQYF.